The next 28 T cell receptor beta chains were all read from a single sample in a study of T cells in Graves' hyperthyroidism and ophthalmopathy. The investigators amplified TCR beta CDR3 regions from RNA transcripts. HTBI primers drove first-round RT-PCR of the TCR CDR3. TCRdb passed the multiplex PCR reads through MiXCR, listing each CDR3 protein once. The sample yields hundreds of thousands of distinct CDR3 sequences, about 24% seen once. The sample consisted of blood. The source of these receptors is a woman aged 30 to 39 with Graves' ophthalmopathy.

This chain connects TRBV27 to TRBJ1-1, with D possibly being TRBD1 (6 bases). V was pared by 2 bases and J by 5 bases, with 15 bases between. CDR1 is MNHEY, CDR2 SMNVEV, per germline (reference sequence). The CDR3 runs to 15 residues. The DNA of the CDR3 is TGTGCCAGCAGTTTAGGGGGCAGCTCGTGGACTGAAGCTTTCTTT. Residues: CASSLGGSSWTEAFF.

This clonotype was seen many times. The chain uses TRBV28 and TRBJ2-7; 7 bases are a match to TRBD1. Unmatched junction bases numbered 14, after V lost 6 bases and J lost 6 bases. Per germline, CDR1 MDHEN and CDR2 SYDVKM. The CDR3 has 15 amino acids. CDR3 residues: CASSWSYRGGGEQYF. The CDR3 nucleotides read TGTGCCAGCAGCTGGTCGTACCGAGGGGGCGGCGAGCAGTACTTC.

The chain links TRBV11-1 to TRBJ2-7, with D uncertain. The germline gives CDR1 SGHAT, CDR2 FQDESV (reference sequence). The V end was cut by 5 bases, the J end by 0 bases, with 17 bases between. This CDR3 spans 16 amino acids. CDR3 loop: CASSPQSAASSYEQYF. CDR3 DNA sequence: TGTGCCAGCAGCCCCCAGTCGGCCGCTAGCTCCTACGAGCAGTACTTC.

This clonotype has more than one count but fewer than ten. The rearrangement links TRBV3-1 to TRBJ2-7, with D possibly TRBD1 on 5 matching bases. Trimming stripped 5 bases from V and 1 base from J, with 12 bases between. This CDR3 has 14 residues. Germline V gene sequence: CDR1 LGHDT, CDR2 YNNKEL (reference sequence). This chain's CDR3 is CASSKGDSSYEQYF. The CDR3 bases are TGTGCCAGCAGCAAAGGAGACAGTTCCTACGAGCAGTACTTC.

This clonotype was detected many times. The chain employs TRBV12-3 or TRBV12-4 and TRBJ1-3; maybe TRBD1 (5 bases). V was pared by 7 bases and J by 4 bases, with 17 bases between. This CDR3 has 15 residues. This CDR3 is CASINQGSPGNTIYF. The CDR3 region has the DNA TGTGCCAGCATTAACCAGGGCAGTCCCGGAAACACCATATATTTT.

Of note for this clonotype: Given the absence of the conserved phenylalanine or tryptophan at the CDR3 end, a read error is likely. The J gene is TRBJ2-2, the V gene TRBV6-1, with 7 bases aligning to TRBD2. J gave up 4 bases and V 7 bases, and 15 bases lay outside the gene matches. Germline values: CDR1 MNHNS, CDR2 SASEGT. The CDR3 is 17 amino acids. CDR3 coding DNA: TGTGCCAGCACCGGGCGGCGGGGGTCTTTCAGCACCGGGGAGCTGTTTTTG. Amino acids: CASTGRRGSFSTGELFL.

Many counts were recorded for this clonotype. This chain connects TRBV6-2 or TRBV6-3 to TRBJ2-7; the D is unclear. The V gene's germline CDR1 is MNHEY and CDR2 SVGEGT. V lost 0 bases, J lost 4 bases, and 13 bases lay in between. The CDR3 consists of 15 residues. The CDR3 coding sequence is TGTGCCAGCAGTTACTCGACGTTCCAGATATACGAGCAGTACTTC. This encodes CASSYSTFQIYEQYF.

This clonotype was observed a handful of times. The CDR3 is CASSPETGLGQPQHF. CDR3 nucleotide sequence: TGCGCCAGCAGCCCGGAGACAGGGCTTGGACAGCCCCAGCATTTT. This chain uses TRBV4-1 with TRBJ1-5; 7 positions agree with TRBD1. With 4 bases clipped from V and 7 bases from J, the junction kept 10 bases outside the gene matches. This CDR3 has 15 amino acids. CDR1 and CDR2 from the germline V gene are MGHRA and YSYEKL.

In its sample, this clonotype was seen many times. The CDR3 region is CSARVAAAYQETQYF. The CDR3 DNA reads TGCAGTGCTAGAGTTGCGGCAGCGTACCAAGAGACCCAGTACTTC. V gene TRBV20-1 combines with J gene TRBJ2-5; D is undetermined. This CDR3 region has 15 residues. Per the germline V gene, CDR1 is DFQATT and CDR2 is SNEGSKA (reference sequence). V lost 1 base, J lost 0 bases, and 12 bases lay in between.

The chain recombines TRBV6-2 or TRBV6-3 with TRBJ2-5; the D gene is possibly TRBD2 (5 bases). Germline V gives CDR1 MNHEY, CDR2 SVGEGT. Trimming shortened V by 10 bases and J by 1 base, and 16 bases separated the two germline ends. The CDR3 totals 14 residues. The CDR3, as DNA: TGTGCCATACAACAGCGGTGGCTCCAAGAGACCCAGTACTTC. It encodes CAIQQRWLQETQYF.

This clonotype was seen a few times. CDR3 bases: TGCGCCAGCAGCCAAAGTTCAGGGGCAGGGACGATTGGCTACACCTTC. Amino acids: CASSQSSGAGTIGYTF. This sequence joins TRBV4-1 and TRBJ1-2; maybe TRBD1 (6 bases). V lost 2 bases, J lost 7 bases, and 20 bases lay in between. The CDR3 spans 16 residues. The germline CDR1 and CDR2 sequences are MGHRA and YSYEKL.

The chain uses TRBV28 and TRBJ2-7; 7 bases map to TRBD2. Germline values: CDR1 MDHEN, CDR2 SYDVKM. V dropped 5 bases and J dropped 9; count of bases not matched to a gene: 10. The CDR3 consists of 13 residues. The CDR3 nucleotides are TGTGCCAGCAGTCCAGGGACTACCTACCCGCAGTACTTC. The encoded protein is CASSPGTTYPQYF. Variable domain in full (rest from reference TRBV28 and TRBJ2-7): DVKVTQSSRYLVKRTGEKVFLECVQDMDHENMFWYRQDPGLGLRLIYFSYDVKMKEKGDIPEGYSVSREKKERFSLILESASTNQTSMYLCASSPGTTYPQYFGPGTRLTVT.

This clonotype was picked up a small number of times. The chain combines TRBV29-1 with TRBJ1-2; the D is unclear. Trimming removed 1 base from V and 4 bases from J, with 10 bases in between. CDR1 SQVTM and CDR2 ANQGSEA come from the germline V gene. This CDR3 is 13 amino acids long. CDR3: CSVEGERIYGYTF. The CDR3 DNA reads TGCAGCGTTGAAGGGGAACGGATCTATGGCTACACCTTC. Based on the CDR3 plus reference TRBV29-1 and TRBJ1-2, the full variable domain is SAVISQKPSRDICQRGTSLTIQCQVDSQVTMMFWYRQQPGQSLTLIATANQGSEATYESGFVIDKFPISRPNLTFSTLTVSNMSPEDSSIYLCSVEGERIYGYTFGSGTRLTVV.

The chain couples TRBV12-3 or TRBV12-4 to TRBJ1-2; no reliable D call. Between the trimmed V and J ends, which lost 3 bases and 1 base, there was a span of 9 bases. This CDR3 region has 14 residues. CDR3 nucleotide sequence: TGTGCCAGCAGTTTCGGAGACTTTAACTATGGCTACACCTTC. Amino acids: CASSFGDFNYGYTF.

Many counts were recorded for this clonotype. J is TRBJ1-5 and V is TRBV29-1, with D hard to call. The CDR3 loop spans 18 amino acids. In germline, CDR1 is SQVTM, CDR2 ANQGSEA. V was clipped by 0 bases and J by 0 bases, with 18 bases between them. Here the CDR3 reads CSVEDPGWTDLSNQPQHF. In nucleotides, the CDR3 is TGCAGCGTTGAAGACCCCGGTTGGACGGATCTTAGCAATCAGCCCCAGCATTTT.

This clonotype came up many times. The chain is built from TRBV15 and TRBJ1-2, with 7 bases that match TRBD1. Germline loops: CDR1 LNHNV, CDR2 YYDKDF (reference sequence). Unmatched junction bases numbered 3, after V lost 1 base and J lost 4 bases. The CDR3 length is 14 residues. CDR3 sequence (DNA): TGTGCCACCAGCAGAGCCGGGACAGCCTATGGCTACACCTTC. Protein: CATSRAGTAYGYTF. The full variable domain, rest sourced from reference TRBV15 and TRBJ1-2, is DAMVIQNPRYQVTQFGKPVTLSCSQTLNHNVMYWYQQKSSQAPKLLFHYYDKDFNNEADTPDNFQSRRPNTSFCFLDIRSPGLGDTAMYLCATSRAGTAYGYTFGSGTRLTVV.

The table lists this clonotype with many counts. This chain links TRBV20-1 with TRBJ1-5; D unclear. V shed 3 bases and J shed 6 bases, with 12 bases lying between them. The germline gives CDR1 DFQATT, CDR2 SNEGSKA (reference sequence). The CDR3 contains 13 residues. DNA of the CDR3: TGCAGTGCTAGTTGGGTCGGGGTTCAGCCCCAGCATTTT. It specifies CSASWVGVQPQHF.

This clonotype was seen ten or more times. The chain joins TRBV6-1 to TRBJ2-5; D is perhaps TRBD1 (5 bases). CDR1 MNHNS and CDR2 SASEGT come from the germline V gene. The CDR3 consists of 14 residues. Trimming pared 2 bases from V and 2 bases from J, leaving 9 bases between. The CDR3 here is CASSERGRQETQYF. The CDR3 coding sequence is TGTGCCAGCAGTGAAAGGGGCAGACAAGAGACCCAGTACTTC.

The rearrangement links TRBV12-3 or TRBV12-4 to TRBJ1-2, with D possibly TRBD1 on 6 matching bases. The CDR3 sequence is 13 residues long. V lost 6 bases to trimming and J lost 8 bases, with 16 bases between them. This CDR3 reads CASSTDRWGGYTF. For the CDR3, the DNA is TGTGCCAGCAGCACCGACAGGTGGGGAGGCTACACCTTC.

The chain is built from TRBV19 and TRBJ1-4; D is ambiguous. V gave up 3 bases and J gave up 8 bases, with 13 bases separating them. The CDR3 contains 14 residues. The germline V gene encodes CDR1 LNHDA and CDR2 SQIVND (reference sequence). The CDR3 sequence is CASSIWQDSEKLFF. CDR3 DNA sequence: TGTGCCAGTAGTATCTGGCAGGATTCGGAAAAACTGTTTTTT.

This clonotype appeared a single time. This may come from a read error, since a much larger clone is one base off. The chain recombines TRBV19 with TRBJ2-7; D ambiguous. The V gene's germline CDR1 is LNHDA and CDR2 SQIVND (reference sequence). This CDR3 is built from 15 residues. CDR3 sequence reads: CSSSIGEVSVDEQYF. The DNA for the CDR3 is TGTTCCAGTAGTATAGGTGAGGTCTCCGTCGACGAGCAGTACTTC.

Ten or more counts support this clonotype. The rearrangement uses TRBV12-3 or TRBV12-4 and TRBJ2-7, with unresolved D. The V gene lost 1 base and the J gene lost 6 bases, with 7 bases spanning the gap. There are 12 residues in the CDR3. This CDR3 is CASSLGPLEQYF. In DNA form, the CDR3 reads TGTGCCAGCAGTTTAGGCCCCCTCGAGCAGTACTTC.

The V gene is TRBV15, the J gene TRBJ2-5, with D unclear. Trimming removed 5 bases at V and 5 bases at J, with 21 bases between. Germline loops: CDR1 LNHNV, CDR2 YYDKDF (reference sequence). This CDR3 has 16 residues. The CDR3 coding sequence is TGTGCCACCAGCTCCTCCTCCGGACGGGCGGCGGAGACCCAGTACTTC. Translation: CATSSSSGRAAETQYF.

This clonotype was counted a single time. J is TRBJ2-7 and V is TRBV3-1; the D is unclear. Germline lookup yields CDR1 LGHDT and CDR2 YNNKEL (reference sequence). Between the trimmed V and J ends, which lost 1 base and 6 bases, there was a span of 13 bases. This CDR3 is 14 amino acids long. The CDR3 protein is CASSQVRARVEQYF. In DNA, the CDR3 is TGTGCCAGCAGCCAAGTCAGAGCGCGAGTCGAGCAGTACTTC.

The J gene is TRBJ2-7, the V gene TRBV28; 11 nucleotides match TRBD2. V lost 6 bases to trimming and J lost 6 bases; unmatched junction nucleotides: 10. The CDR3 totals 15 residues. Germline values: CDR1 MDHEN, CDR2 SYDVKM. Written as DNA, the CDR3 is TGTGCCAGCAGCTTGCTTACTAGCGGGAGTAGCGAGCAGTACTTC. This gives the protein CASSLLTSGSSEQYF.

This clonotype was seen ten or more times. The chain is built from TRBV28 and TRBJ1-2; 10 bases line up with TRBD1. CDR1 and CDR2 (germline): MDHEN, SYDVKM. CDR3 length: 19 amino acids. The V segment lost 5 bases and the J segment 4 bases; nucleotides outside the gene matches: 19. This CDR3 is CASSPGLGTGEVPPYGYTF. The CDR3 nucleotides are TGTGCCAGCAGTCCCGGATTAGGGACAGGGGAGGTTCCCCCCTATGGCTACACCTTC.

This clonotype was seen a handful of times. The chain employs TRBV11-1 and TRBJ1-2, with 10 bases that match TRBD1. The CDR3 consists of 14 residues. V was pared by 3 bases and J by 5 bases, with 3 bases of the junction left unmatched. Germline V CDR1 and CDR2: SGHAT, FQDESV (reference sequence). CDR3 amino acids: CASSLDRGMYGYTF. DNA of the CDR3: TGTGCCAGCAGCTTGGACAGGGGGATGTATGGCTACACCTTC.

This clonotype occurred many times. This rearrangement joins TRBV2 to TRBJ2-7; D remains unclear. The CDR3 runs 12 residues. The germline V gene has CDR1 SNHLY and CDR2 FYNNEI. Trimming removed 6 bases at V and 7 bases at J, with 13 bases between. The CDR3 here is CASRAALREQYF. Written as DNA, the CDR3 is TGTGCCAGCAGGGCCGCCTTGCGGGAGCAGTACTTC.